This TCR beta chain was retrieved from a study of identical twins. General study results and limits: Conclusions were drawn cross-sectionally by statistical analysis, without following the same donors.

TCRdb independently ran MiXCR on the 5' RACE reads; one entry per CDR3 protein. The table shows hundreds of thousands of distinct CDR3 sequences, with 15% to 20% occurring only once. The ends were cut back, 7 bases at V and 3 bases at J, with 14 bases in the middle. This CDR3 has 13 amino acids. Germline V CDR1 and CDR2: SGHRS, YFSETQ. This clonotype was counted between two and nine times. Its antigen is currently unknown. These records were also assigned to another study, of T cells expressing NK-cell markers. That paper states: Most of the eight sequenced donors were HCMV-seropositive; one was seronegative.

The chain recombines TRBV5-1 with TRBJ2-7; D is possibly TRBD2 (7 bases). The sequenced sample was PBMCs. This receptor was taken from a woman aged 18-30 years in good health. The CDR3 is CASGHREGYEQYF. The CDR3 nucleotides are TGCGCCAGCGGCCACAGGGAGGGCTACGAGCAGTACTTC.